Below are 4 T cell receptor beta chains sequenced from a single sample in a study of vaccination and CD4 T cells after COVID-19. Time point given: late sampling 161 to 241 days after vaccination in a few convalescent patients. Treatment in this sample: 10-day PBMC culture with coronavirus spike peptide pools or control peptides (ViraFEST assay). Scientists ran DNA taken from cultured CD4+ T cells through the Oncomine TCR Beta short-read assay for sequencing. TCRdb processed the PCR reads anew with MiXCR; each CDR3 protein has one entry. The data show about 25,000 distinct CDR3 sequences, around 30% seen once. For these receptors, no antigen is known. The specimen was CD4+ T cells from blood, cultured in vitro, collected about 7 months after SARS-CoV-2 vaccination. The receptor set was obtained from a human donor who had recovered from COVID-19.

This clonotype was found a few times. J is TRBJ1-5 and V is TRBV4-1, with 7 bases that match TRBD1. V shed 2 bases and J 5 bases; nucleotides not matched to a gene: 9. This CDR3 region has 16 residues. Germline loops: CDR1 MGHRA, CDR2 YSYEKL. CDR3 nucleotides: TGCGCCAGCAGCCAAACACTTGGCAGGGGGTATCAGCCCCAGCATTTT. It is translated as CASSQTLGRGYQPQHF.

The CDR3 loop is CASSFASGSRNEQFF. In nucleotides, the CDR3 is TGTGCCAGCAGCTTCGCTAGCGGGAGCAGAAATGAGCAGTTCTTC. The chain is built from TRBV7-2 and TRBJ2-1; 10 nucleotides line up with TRBD2. CDR3 length: 15 amino acids. After removal of 3 bases from V and 7 bases from J, the junction contained 6 bases not matched to a gene. Germline values: CDR1 SGHTA, CDR2 FQGNSA. The variable domain in full, with the rest retrieved from reference TRBV7-2 and TRBJ2-1, is GAGVSQSPSNKVTEKGKDVELRCDPISGHTALYWYRQSLGQGLEFLIYFQGNSAPDKSGLPSDRFSAERTGGSVSTLTIQRTQQEDSAVYLCASSFASGSRNEQFFGPGTRLTVL.

This clonotype has more than one count but fewer than ten. V is TRBV10-3 and J is TRBJ1-5, with 8 bases fitting TRBD1. The CDR3 runs to 12 residues. The junction had 9 bases not matched to a gene; V was cut back by 10 bases and J by 10 bases. Germline V gene data show CDR1 as ENHRY and CDR2 as SYGVKD. The CDR3 loop reads CATGQGFLPQHF. CDR3 nucleotides: TGTGCCACCGGACAGGGATTTCTTCCCCAGCATTTT.

The rearrangement uses TRBV25-1 and TRBJ2-7; D assignment may be TRBD1 or TRBD2 (6 bases each). Trimming pared 4 bases from V and 5 bases from J, leaving 15 bases between. This CDR3 comprises 14 residues. The germline V gene has CDR1 MGHDK and CDR2 SYGVNS. The CDR3 DNA reads TGTGCCAGCAGTGTCTCGGGGGCGAGGAACGAGCAGTACTTC. Translated, it gives CASSVSGARNEQYF.